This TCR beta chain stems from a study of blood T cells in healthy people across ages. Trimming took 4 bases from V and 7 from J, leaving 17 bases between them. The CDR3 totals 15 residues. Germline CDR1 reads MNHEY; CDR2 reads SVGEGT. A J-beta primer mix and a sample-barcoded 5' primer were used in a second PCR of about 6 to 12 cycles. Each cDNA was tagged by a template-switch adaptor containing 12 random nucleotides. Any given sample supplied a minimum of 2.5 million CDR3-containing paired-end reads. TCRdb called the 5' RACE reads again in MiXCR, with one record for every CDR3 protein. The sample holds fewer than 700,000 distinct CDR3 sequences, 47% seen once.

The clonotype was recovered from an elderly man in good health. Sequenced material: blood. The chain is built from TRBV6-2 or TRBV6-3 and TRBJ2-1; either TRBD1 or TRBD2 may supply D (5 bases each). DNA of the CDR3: TGTGCCAGCAGTTCCGGGACCCCCCCTCGGAATGAGCAGTTCTTC. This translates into CASSSGTPPRNEQFF.